This T cell receptor (beta chain) derives from a study of cytomegalovirus exposure and HLA in healthy donors. Findings and caveats of the study: A later analysis reportedly found that, within productive TCRs, an Asian-associated ancestry cluster had fewer N-insertions than the mean observed across the approximately 670 donors. The authors later linked a missense DCLRE1C variant to TCR beta V- and J-gene trimming.

Germline V gene data show CDR1 as SGHAT and CDR2 as FQNNGV. The CDR3 loop spans 15 amino acids. V lost 4 bases to trimming and J lost 0 bases, with 12 bases between them. The PCR ran on 60 Vbeta and 13 Jbeta primers. As processed by the authors: About 10 million shared chains were among around 80 million unique TCR beta chains counted in a later analysis. Data came from immunoSEQ multiplex PCR; TCRdb stores just in-frame clones and leaves some out. V, J and clone size were drawn from that table, and D and trimming were deduced from the DNA. The sample includes over 85,000 clones, about four fifths of them seen just once. Turning to this clone: Its specificity is unknown.

Sequencing was performed on PBMCs. The clonotype comes from a woman aged 40 to 49 in good health and CMV-seronegative. The genes are TRBV11-2 and TRBJ1-1; TRBD1 might be the D (6 bases). The DNA for the CDR3 is TGTGCCAGCAGCTGGGAGGGGGATTTGAACACTGAAGCTTTCTTT. Its translation: CASSWEGDLNTEAFF.